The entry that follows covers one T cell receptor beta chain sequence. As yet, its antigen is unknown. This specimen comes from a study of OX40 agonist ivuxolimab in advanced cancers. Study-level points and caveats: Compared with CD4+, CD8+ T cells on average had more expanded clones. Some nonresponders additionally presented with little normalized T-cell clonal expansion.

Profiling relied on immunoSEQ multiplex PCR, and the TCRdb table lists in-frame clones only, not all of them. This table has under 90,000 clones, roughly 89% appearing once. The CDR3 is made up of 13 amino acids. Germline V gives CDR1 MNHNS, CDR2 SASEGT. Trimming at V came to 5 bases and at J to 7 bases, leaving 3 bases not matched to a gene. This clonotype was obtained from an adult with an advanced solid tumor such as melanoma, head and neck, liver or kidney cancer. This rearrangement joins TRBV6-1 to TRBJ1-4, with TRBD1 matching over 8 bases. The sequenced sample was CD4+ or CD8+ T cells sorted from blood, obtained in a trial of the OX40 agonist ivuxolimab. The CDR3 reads CASSRTGLEKLFF. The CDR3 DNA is TGTGCCAGCAGTAGGACAGGGCTTGAAAAACTGTTTTTT.